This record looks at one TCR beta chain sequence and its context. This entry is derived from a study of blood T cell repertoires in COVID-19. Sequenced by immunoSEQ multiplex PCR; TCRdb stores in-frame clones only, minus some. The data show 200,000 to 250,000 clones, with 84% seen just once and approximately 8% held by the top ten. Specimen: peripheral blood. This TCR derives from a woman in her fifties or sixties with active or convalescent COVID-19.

The CDR3 nucleotides read TGTGCCAGCGGAGGACAGGTCCCAGGAGGGACCCAGTACTTC. This translates into CASGGQVPGGTQYF. The chain uses TRBV18 and TRBJ2-5; TRBD1 agrees at 7 bases. With 8 bases clipped from V and 7 bases from J, the junction kept 13 bases outside the gene matches. Germline V gene lookup returns CDR1 KGHSH and CDR2 LQKENI. This CDR3 has 14 amino acids.